These 5 T cell receptor beta chains were sequenced from one sample in a study of T cells after yellow fever vaccination. MiXCR, applied by TCRdb to the 5' RACE reads, yields one record per CDR3 protein. The data contain hundreds of thousands of distinct CDR3 sequences, 8.7% of them singletons. This material consisted of PBMCs, taken on the day of the first yellow fever vaccination. The source of these receptors is a man aged 18 to 35 who received the YFV17D yellow fever vaccine.

This clonotype was counted many times. The chain has TRBV7-2 and TRBJ2-1, with 8 positions matching TRBD2. Germline V CDR1 and CDR2: SGHTA, FQGNSA. The trim removed 1 base at V and 5 bases at J, leaving 4 bases unmatched. The CDR3 consists of 15 residues. The CDR3 DNA follows: TGTGCCAGCAGCTTAGTAGCGGGGATCAACAATGAGCAGTTCTTC. Residues: CASSLVAGINNEQFF.

This clonotype has more than one count but fewer than ten. The J gene is TRBJ1-5, the V gene TRBV20-1; 9 nucleotides agree with TRBD1. The length of the CDR3 is 13 residues. J lost 3 bases, V lost 7 bases, and 4 bases had no gene match. CDR1 is DFQATT, CDR2 SNEGSKA, per germline (reference sequence). Here the CDR3 reads CSGTGEVNQPQHF. The DNA of the CDR3 is TGCAGTGGGACAGGGGAAGTCAATCAGCCCCAGCATTTT.

The V call is TRBV4-3, the J call TRBJ1-2; tentative D call: TRBD1 (5 bases). Germline V lookup: CDR1 LGHNA, CDR2 YSLEER. The CDR3 has 15 residues. V was clipped by 2 bases and J by 3 bases, with 13 bases between them. CDR3 residues: CASSQKEGHYYGYTF. As DNA, the CDR3 is TGCGCCAGCAGCCAAAAGGAAGGACACTACTATGGCTACACCTTC.

The genes are TRBV9 and TRBJ2-3, with 7 bases identical to TRBD2. Germline CDR1 SGDLS, CDR2 YYNGEE. V lost 0 bases and J lost 3; bases outside the gene matches: 4. The length of the CDR3 is 15 residues. CDR3 DNA sequence: TGTGCCAGCAGCGTAGGGGGGGGGTATACAGATACGCAGTATTTT. Translated: CASSVGGGYTDTQYF.

This clonotype turned up a few times. This rearrangement joins TRBV20-1 to TRBJ1-3; D not resolved. Trimming shortened V by 6 bases and J by 0 bases, and 12 bases separated the two germline ends. This CDR3 contains 14 residues. Per germline, CDR1 DFQATT and CDR2 SNEGSKA (reference sequence). CDR3 protein: CSASRGFSGNTIYF. The CDR3, as DNA: TGCAGTGCCAGTCGGGGTTTCTCTGGAAACACCATATATTTT.